This T cell receptor beta chain emerged from a study (dated by TCRdb to about 2016). Library generation was performed with RT-PCR. Sequenced using an Illumina MiSeq. TCRdb took the public reads, trimmed them with fastp at Q25, ran MiXCR for clone calling and kept in-frame beta chains. Every distinct CDR3 protein forms one entry, paired with its most common genes and DNA. The sample contains about 680,000 distinct CDR3 sequences, 12% to 15% of them found a single time. Of the sample, roughly 4% falls within the top ten clones. The sample holds many counts of this clonotype. There is no known antigen for this receptor. No base quality values were provided; no much bigger clone lies one nucleotide off. The source material was memory CD4+ T cells from blood. The sequence was collected from a female donor in good health, serving as a healthy control.

At the DNA level, the sequence is TGTGCCAGCAGCGTAGTTGCGGGGAGCAATGAGCAGTTCTTC. Its translation reads: CASSVVAGSNEQFF. Rearrangement joined TRBV9 to TRBJ2-1; the D segment could be TRBD2, given 6 matching bases. CDR1 and CDR2 are read off the germline V gene as SGDLS and YYNGEE. V is cut by 0 bases and J by 6 bases, and the space between the germline ends is 10 bases. The CDR3, from cysteine to phenylalanine, totals 14 residues. CDR3 DNA is the only sequence kept; it has 42 bases, read in frame from the first base.